The source of this TCR beta chain is a study of spatial heterogeneity in lung cancer. Study as a whole: A consistent excess of beta-chain over alpha-chain sequences was detected. Matched bulk RNA-seq provided a T cell module score, and TCR transcript counts in tumor regions correlated strongly with it. Regarding the study as a whole: Counts of expanded alpha and beta TCRs within tumors tracked the tumor nonsynonymous mutation count.

TCRdb processed the 5' RACE reads anew with MiXCR; each CDR3 protein has one entry. The repertoire holds roughly 3,600 distinct CDR3 sequences, with over 8.5% as singletons. Time point denoted: sample taken at primary tumor resection. The donors were 72 patients with non-small cell lung cancer that was early-stage and untreated. The sequenced material consisted of unsorted whole RNA from tumor, nontumor lung or frozen PBMC. This clonotype has ten or more counts. The antigen remains unidentified. The CDR3 extends over 13 amino acids. Trimming removed 4 bases at V and 3 bases at J, with 9 bases between. CDR1 and CDR2 from the germline V gene are MGHRA and YSYEKL.

The sequence was obtained from a male donor with early-stage non-small cell lung cancer. Sequenced material: lung tumor tissue, taken at surgery. The chain has TRBV4-1 and TRBJ2-5, with a weak D call TRBD1 (6 bases). CDR3 DNA sequence: TGCGCCAGCAGCCGGGCAGGGGAAGAGACCCAGTACTTC. Protein product: CASSRAGEETQYF.